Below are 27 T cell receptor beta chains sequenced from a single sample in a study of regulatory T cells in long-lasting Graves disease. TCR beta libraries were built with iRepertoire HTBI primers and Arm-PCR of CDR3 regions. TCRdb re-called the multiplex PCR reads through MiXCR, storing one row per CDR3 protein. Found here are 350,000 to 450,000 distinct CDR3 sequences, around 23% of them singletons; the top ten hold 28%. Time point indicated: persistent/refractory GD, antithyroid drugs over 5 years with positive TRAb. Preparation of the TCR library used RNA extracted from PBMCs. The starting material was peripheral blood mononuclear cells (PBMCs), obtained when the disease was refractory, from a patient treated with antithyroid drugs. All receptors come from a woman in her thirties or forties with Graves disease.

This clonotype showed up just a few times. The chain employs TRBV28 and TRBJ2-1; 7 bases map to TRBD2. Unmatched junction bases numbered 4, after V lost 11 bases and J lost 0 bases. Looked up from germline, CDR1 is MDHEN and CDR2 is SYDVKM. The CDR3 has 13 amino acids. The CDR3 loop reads CAGGRDSYNEQFF. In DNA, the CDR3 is TGTGCCGGGGGGAGGGACTCCTACAATGAGCAGTTCTTC. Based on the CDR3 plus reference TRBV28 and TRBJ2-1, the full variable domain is DVKVTQSSRYLVKRTGEKVFLECVQDMDHENMFWYRQDPGLGLRLIYFSYDVKMKEKGDIPEGYSVSREKKERFSLILESASTNQTSMYLCAGGRDSYNEQFFGPGTRLTVL.

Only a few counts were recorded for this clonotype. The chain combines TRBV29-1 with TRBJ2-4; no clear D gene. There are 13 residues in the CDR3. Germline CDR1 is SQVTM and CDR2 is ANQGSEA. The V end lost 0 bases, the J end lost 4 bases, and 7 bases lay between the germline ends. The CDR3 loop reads CSVEDQQKNIQYF. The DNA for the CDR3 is TGCAGCGTTGAAGATCAACAGAAAAACATTCAGTACTTC.

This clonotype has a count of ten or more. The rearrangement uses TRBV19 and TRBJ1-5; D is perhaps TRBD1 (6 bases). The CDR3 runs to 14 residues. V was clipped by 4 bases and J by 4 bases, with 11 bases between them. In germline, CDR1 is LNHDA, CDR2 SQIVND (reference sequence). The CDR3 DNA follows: TGTGCCAGTAGTACAGGGGAATGGAATCAGCCCCAGCATTTT. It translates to CASSTGEWNQPQHF.

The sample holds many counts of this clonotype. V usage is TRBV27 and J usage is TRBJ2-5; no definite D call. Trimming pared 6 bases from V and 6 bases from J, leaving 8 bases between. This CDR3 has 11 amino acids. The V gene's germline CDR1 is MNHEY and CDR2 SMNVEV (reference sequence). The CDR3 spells CASRDRKTQYF. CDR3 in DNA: TGTGCCAGCAGGGATCGCAAGACCCAGTACTTC.

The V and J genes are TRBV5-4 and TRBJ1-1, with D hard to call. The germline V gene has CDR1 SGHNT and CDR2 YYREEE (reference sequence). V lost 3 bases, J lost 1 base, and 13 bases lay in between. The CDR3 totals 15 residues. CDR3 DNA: TGTGCCAGCAGCTCCACCGGGTGGAGGAACACTGAAGCTTTCTTT. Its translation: CASSSTGWRNTEAFF.

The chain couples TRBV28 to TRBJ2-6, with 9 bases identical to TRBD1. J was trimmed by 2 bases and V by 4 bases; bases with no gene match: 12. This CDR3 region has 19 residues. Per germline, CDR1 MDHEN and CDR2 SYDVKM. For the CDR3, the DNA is TGTGCCAGCAGTTCCGCCGGGACAGGGCATGTAACTGGGGCCAACGTCCTGACTTTC. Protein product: CASSSAGTGHVTGANVLTF. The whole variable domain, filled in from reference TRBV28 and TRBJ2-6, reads DVKVTQSSRYLVKRTGEKVFLECVQDMDHENMFWYRQDPGLGLRLIYFSYDVKMKEKGDIPEGYSVSREKKERFSLILESASTNQTSMYLCASSSAGTGHVTGANVLTFGAGSRLTVL.

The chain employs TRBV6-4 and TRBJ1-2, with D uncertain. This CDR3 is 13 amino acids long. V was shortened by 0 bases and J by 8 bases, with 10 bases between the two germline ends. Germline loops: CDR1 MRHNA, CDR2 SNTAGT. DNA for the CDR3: TGTGCCAGCAGTGACTCAACTTATTCCGGCTACACCTTC. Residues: CASSDSTYSGYTF.

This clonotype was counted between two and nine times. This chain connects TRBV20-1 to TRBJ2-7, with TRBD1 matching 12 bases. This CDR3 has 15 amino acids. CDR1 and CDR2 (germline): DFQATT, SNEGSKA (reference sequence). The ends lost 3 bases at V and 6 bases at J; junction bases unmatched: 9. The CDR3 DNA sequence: TGCAGTGCTAGGTTTTCCGGGACAGGGGGCTCCGAGCAGTACTTC. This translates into CSARFSGTGGSEQYF.

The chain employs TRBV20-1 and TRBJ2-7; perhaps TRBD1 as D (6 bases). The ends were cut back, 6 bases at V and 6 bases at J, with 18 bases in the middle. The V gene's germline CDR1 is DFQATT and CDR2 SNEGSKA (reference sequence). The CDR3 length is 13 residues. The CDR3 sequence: CSAPPWGRIEQYF. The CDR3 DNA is TGCAGTGCCCCCCCCTGGGGGCGGATCGAGCAGTACTTC.

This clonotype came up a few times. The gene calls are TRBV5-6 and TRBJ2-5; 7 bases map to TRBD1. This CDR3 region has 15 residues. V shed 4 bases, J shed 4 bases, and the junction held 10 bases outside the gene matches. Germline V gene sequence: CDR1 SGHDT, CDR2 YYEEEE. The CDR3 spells CASSRLGTAVETQYF. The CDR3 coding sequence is TGTGCCAGCAGCCGTCTAGGGACAGCGGTAGAGACCCAGTACTTC.

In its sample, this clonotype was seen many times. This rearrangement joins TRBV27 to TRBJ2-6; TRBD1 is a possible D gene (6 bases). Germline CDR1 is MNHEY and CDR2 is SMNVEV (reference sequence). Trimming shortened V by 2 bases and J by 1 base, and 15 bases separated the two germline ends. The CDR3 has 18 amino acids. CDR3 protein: CASSLLYRDGSGANVLTF. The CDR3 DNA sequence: TGTGCCAGCAGTTTACTGTACAGGGACGGATCTGGGGCCAACGTCCTGACTTTC.

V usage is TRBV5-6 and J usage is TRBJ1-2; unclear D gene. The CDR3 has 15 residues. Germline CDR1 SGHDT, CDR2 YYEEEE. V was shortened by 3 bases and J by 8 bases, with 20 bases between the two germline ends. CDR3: CASSWGGLGIGGYTF. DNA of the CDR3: TGTGCCAGCAGCTGGGGTGGTTTGGGGATCGGCGGCTACACCTTC.

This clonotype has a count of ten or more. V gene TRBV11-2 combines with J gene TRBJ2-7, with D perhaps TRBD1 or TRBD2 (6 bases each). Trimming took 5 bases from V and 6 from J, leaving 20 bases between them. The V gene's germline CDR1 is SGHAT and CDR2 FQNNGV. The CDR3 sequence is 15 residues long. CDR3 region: CASSKEGGSGFEQYF. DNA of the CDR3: TGTGCCAGCAGCAAGGAGGGGGGAAGTGGATTCGAGCAGTACTTC.

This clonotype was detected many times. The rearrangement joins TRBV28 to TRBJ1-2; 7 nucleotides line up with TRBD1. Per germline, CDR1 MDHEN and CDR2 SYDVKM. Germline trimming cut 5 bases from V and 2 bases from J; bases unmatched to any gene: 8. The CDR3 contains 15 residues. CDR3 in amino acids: CASSQYRTGNYGYTF. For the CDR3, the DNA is TGTGCCAGCAGTCAATATCGGACAGGCAACTATGGCTACACCTTC.

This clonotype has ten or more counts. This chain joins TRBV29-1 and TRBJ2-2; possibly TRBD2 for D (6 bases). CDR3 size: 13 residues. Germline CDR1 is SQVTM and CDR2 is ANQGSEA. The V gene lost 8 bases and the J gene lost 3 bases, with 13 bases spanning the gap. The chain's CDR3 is CSHLGGDTGELFF. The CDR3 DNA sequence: TGCAGCCATCTAGGCGGGGACACCGGGGAGCTGTTTTTT.

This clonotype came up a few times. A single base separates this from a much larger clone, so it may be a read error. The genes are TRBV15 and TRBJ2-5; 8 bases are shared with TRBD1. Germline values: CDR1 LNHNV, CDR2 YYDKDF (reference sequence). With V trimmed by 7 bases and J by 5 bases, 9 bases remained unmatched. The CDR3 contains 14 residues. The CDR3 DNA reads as TGTGCCACCAAGGTAGACAGGGGTCGCGAGACCCAGTACTTC. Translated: CATKVDRGRETQYF.

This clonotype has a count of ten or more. DNA of the CDR3: TGCAGTGCCGGGAACATTCAGTACTTC. Translated, it gives CSAGNIQYF. The chain has TRBV20-1 and TRBJ2-4, with D uncertain. Trimming removed 6 bases at V and 7 bases at J, with 4 bases between. Germline V gene sequence: CDR1 DFQATT, CDR2 SNEGSKA (reference sequence). CDR3 length: 9 residues.

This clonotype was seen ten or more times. CDR3 sequence (DNA): TGTGCCAGCACCGACACATATTTCGGGGGGGAGCTGTTTTTT. Translating it yields CASTDTYFGGELFF. This chain uses TRBV2 with TRBJ2-2; no reliable D call. This CDR3 comprises 14 residues. CDR1 is SNHLY and CDR2 is FYNNEI in the germline V gene. Trimming cost V 7 bases and J 8 bases, with 17 bases left between them.

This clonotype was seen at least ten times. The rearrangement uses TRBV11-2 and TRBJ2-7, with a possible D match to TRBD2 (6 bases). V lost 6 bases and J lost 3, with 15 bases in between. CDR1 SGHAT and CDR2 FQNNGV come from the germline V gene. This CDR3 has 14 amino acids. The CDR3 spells CASRNIGSFYEQYF. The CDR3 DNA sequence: TGTGCCAGCAGGAATATCGGGAGCTTCTACGAGCAGTACTTC.

CDR3 sequence (DNA): TGCAGTGCTTTTTCCGGGACTAGCGGGAGTGAGACCCAGTACTTC. It specifies CSAFSGTSGSETQYF. J is TRBJ2-5 and V is TRBV20-1, with 14 positions matching TRBD2. Trimming at V came to 5 bases and at J to 5 bases, leaving 7 bases not matched to a gene. Germline CDR1 and CDR2: DFQATT and SNEGSKA (reference sequence). The CDR3 loop spans 15 amino acids.

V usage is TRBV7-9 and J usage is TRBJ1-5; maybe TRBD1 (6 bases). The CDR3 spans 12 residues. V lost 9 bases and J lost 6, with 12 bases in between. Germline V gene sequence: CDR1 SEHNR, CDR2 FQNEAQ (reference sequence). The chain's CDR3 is CASGGAGQPQHF. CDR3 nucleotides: TGTGCCAGTGGGGGGGCTGGTCAGCCCCAGCATTTT.

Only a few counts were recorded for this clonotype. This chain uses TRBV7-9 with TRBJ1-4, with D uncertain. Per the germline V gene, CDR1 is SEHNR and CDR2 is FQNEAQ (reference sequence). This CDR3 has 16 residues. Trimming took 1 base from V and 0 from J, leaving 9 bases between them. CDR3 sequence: CASSLGSSSTNEKLFF. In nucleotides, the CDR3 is TGTGCCAGCAGCTTAGGCAGCTCCTCAACTAATGAAAAACTGTTTTTT.

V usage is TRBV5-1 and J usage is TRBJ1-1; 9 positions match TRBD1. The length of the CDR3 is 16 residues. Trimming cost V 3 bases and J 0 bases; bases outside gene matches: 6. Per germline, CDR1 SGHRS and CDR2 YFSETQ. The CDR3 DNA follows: TGCGCCAGCAGCTATGGGACAGGGCCCATGAACACTGAAGCTTTCTTT. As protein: CASSYGTGPMNTEAFF.

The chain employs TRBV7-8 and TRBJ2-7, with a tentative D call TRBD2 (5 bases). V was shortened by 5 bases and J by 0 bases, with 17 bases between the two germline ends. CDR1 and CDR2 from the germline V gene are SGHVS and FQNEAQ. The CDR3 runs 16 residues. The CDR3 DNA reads TGTGCCAGCAGCCGAGGGCGGGTCCCGAGCTCCTACGAGCAGTACTTC. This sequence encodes CASSRGRVPSSYEQYF. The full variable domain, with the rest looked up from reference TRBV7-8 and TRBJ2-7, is GAGVSQSPRYKVAKRGQDVALRCDPISGHVSLFWYQQALGQGPEFLTYFQNEAQLDKSGLPSDRFFAERPEGSVSTLKIQRTQQEDSAVYLCASSRGRVPSSYEQYFGPGTRLTVT.

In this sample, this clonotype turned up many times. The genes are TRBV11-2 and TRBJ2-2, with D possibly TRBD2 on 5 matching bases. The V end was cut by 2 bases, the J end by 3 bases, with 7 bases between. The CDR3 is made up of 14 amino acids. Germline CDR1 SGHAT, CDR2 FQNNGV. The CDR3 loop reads CASSLMRDTGELFF. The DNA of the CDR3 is TGTGCCAGCAGCTTAATGAGGGACACCGGGGAGCTGTTTTTT. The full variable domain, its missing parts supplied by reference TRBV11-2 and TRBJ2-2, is EAGVAQSPRYKIIEKRQSVAFWCNPISGHATLYWYQQILGQGPKLLIQFQNNGVVDDSQLPKDRFSAERLKGVDSTLKIQPAKLEDSAVYLCASSLMRDTGELFFGEGSRLTVL.

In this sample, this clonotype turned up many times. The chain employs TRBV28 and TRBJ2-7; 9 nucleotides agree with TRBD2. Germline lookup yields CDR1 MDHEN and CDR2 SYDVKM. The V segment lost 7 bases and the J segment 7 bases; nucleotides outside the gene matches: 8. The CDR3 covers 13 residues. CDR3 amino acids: CASKTSGPSEQYF. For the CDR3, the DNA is TGTGCCAGCAAAACTAGCGGGCCGTCTGAGCAGTACTTC.

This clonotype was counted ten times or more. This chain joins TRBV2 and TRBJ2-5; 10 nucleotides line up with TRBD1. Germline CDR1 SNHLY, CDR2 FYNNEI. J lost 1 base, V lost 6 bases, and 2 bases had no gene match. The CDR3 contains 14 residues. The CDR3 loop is CASRRQGAQETQYF. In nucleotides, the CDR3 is TGTGCCAGCAGGAGACAGGGGGCCCAAGAGACCCAGTACTTC.